The 20 T cell receptor beta chains below were found in one sample sequenced in a study of T cells in Graves' hyperthyroidism and ophthalmopathy. Regions amplified from RNA transcripts were the TCR beta CDR3 regions. TCR CDR3 underwent first-round RT-PCR with the HTBI primer set. MiXCR, run by TCRdb on the multiplex PCR reads, gives a single entry per CDR3 protein. The sample consists of some 650,000 distinct CDR3 sequences, approximately 15% of them appearing once. Sequenced material: blood. The receptors come from a woman aged 40 to 50 with Graves' ophthalmopathy.

This clonotype occurred a few times. CDR3 bases: TGTGCCAGCAGCTTCGTGGGAGGACCGAACACCGGGGAGCTGTTTTTT. Protein sequence: CASSFVGGPNTGELFF. The chain joins TRBV7-3 to TRBJ2-2; D is possibly TRBD2 (6 bases). This CDR3 has 16 amino acids. Germline assignment: CDR1 SGHTA and CDR2 FQGTGA. The ends were cut back, 3 bases at V and 0 bases at J, with 11 bases in the middle.

The gene calls are TRBV28 and TRBJ1-2; 7 bases map to TRBD1. The ends lost 7 bases at V and 2 bases at J; junction bases unmatched: 7. Germline CDR1 is MDHEN and CDR2 is SYDVKM. CDR3 size: 14 residues. Written as DNA, the CDR3 is TGTGCCAGCATTACCGGGACAGTCAACTATGGCTACACCTTC. This codes for CASITGTVNYGYTF.

At least ten counts were recorded for this clonotype. This rearrangement joins TRBV27 to TRBJ2-1; TRBD2 matches at 12 bases. This CDR3 spans 16 amino acids. Per the germline V gene, CDR1 is MNHEY and CDR2 is SMNVEV (reference sequence). The V segment lost 5 bases and the J segment 9 bases; nucleotides outside the gene matches: 11. As DNA, the CDR3 is TGTGCCAGCAGTCGACAGCGACTAGCGGGGGCCGGTGAGCAGTTCTTC. Translating it yields CASSRQRLAGAGEQFF.

The V call is TRBV5-1, the J call TRBJ2-1; TRBD2 matches 9 bases. V lost 4 bases and J lost 7; bases outside the gene matches: 9. This CDR3 comprises 15 residues. Per the germline V gene, CDR1 is SGHRS and CDR2 is YFSETQ. In DNA form, the CDR3 reads TGCGCCAGCAGCCGGGCGAGCGGGAGGTTGAATGAGCAGTTCTTC. Amino acids: CASSRASGRLNEQFF.

This clonotype has more than one count but fewer than ten. V gene TRBV5-1 combines with J gene TRBJ2-3, with D maybe TRBD1 (7 bases). CDR1 SGHRS and CDR2 YFSETQ come from the germline V gene. V lost 6 bases and J 2 bases, leaving 16 bases between the germline ends. This CDR3 contains 15 residues. This CDR3 is CASMRDSLVTDTQYF. Here the CDR3 DNA reads TGCGCCAGCATGCGGGACAGTTTGGTCACAGATACGCAGTATTTT.

This chain joins TRBV20-1 and TRBJ2-3; D not certain. The CDR3 extends over 12 amino acids. Germline values: CDR1 DFQATT, CDR2 SNEGSKA (reference sequence). Trimming shortened V by 5 bases and J by 5 bases, and 11 bases separated the two germline ends. CDR3 protein: CSAHNPGDTQYF. The CDR3 coding sequence is TGCAGTGCTCACAACCCGGGAGATACGCAGTATTTT.

This rearrangement joins TRBV5-1 to TRBJ2-7; no clear D. Germline CDR1 SGHRS, CDR2 YFSETQ. The CDR3 has 12 amino acids. The V end lost 3 bases, the J end lost 6 bases, and 10 bases lay between the germline ends. In DNA, the CDR3 is TGCGCCAGCAGCTCTAGTTTTAGCGAGCAGTACTTC. Residues: CASSSSFSEQYF.

This clonotype was found many times. The V call is TRBV11-1, the J call TRBJ2-5, with 8 bases that match TRBD1. This CDR3 has 14 residues. From germline, CDR1 is SGHAT and CDR2 FQDESV (reference sequence). J lost 5 bases, V lost 5 bases, and 7 bases had no gene match. The chain's CDR3 is CASSTGGHWETQYF. The CDR3 DNA reads TGTGCCAGCAGCACAGGGGGACATTGGGAGACCCAGTACTTC.

Many counts were recorded for this clonotype. V is TRBV2 and J is TRBJ1-6, with TRBD1 as a possible D gene (5 bases). Trimming stripped 4 bases from V and 7 bases from J, with 14 bases between. The length of the CDR3 is 15 residues. Germline V CDR1 and CDR2: SNHLY, FYNNEI. DNA for the CDR3: TGTGCCAGCAGTGTAGGCGGGGCAGGGAATTCACCCCTCCACTTT. Translation gives CASSVGGAGNSPLHF.

The rearrangement links TRBV3-1 to TRBJ2-7; the D gene is possibly TRBD1 (6 bases). V shed 6 bases and J shed 1 base, with 19 bases lying between them. The CDR3 spans 16 residues. Germline lookup yields CDR1 LGHDT and CDR2 YNNKEL (reference sequence). CDR3 loop: CASSFSPGDLSYEQYF. The CDR3 coding sequence is TGTGCCAGCAGTTTTTCGCCAGGGGACCTATCCTACGAGCAGTACTTC.

This clonotype came up many times. The chain has TRBV12-3 or TRBV12-4 and TRBJ1-1; a weak D match, TRBD1 (6 bases). V was cut by 5 bases and J by 1 base, with 14 bases left in between. The CDR3 runs to 15 residues. This chain's CDR3 is CASSESGTPNTEAFF. Here the CDR3 DNA reads TGTGCCAGCAGTGAATCCGGGACACCGAACACTGAAGCTTTCTTT.

This clonotype occurred a few times. The chain joins TRBV28 to TRBJ2-2; D remains unclear. The germline V and J ends were trimmed by 7 bases and 0 bases, with 6 bases remaining between them. The CDR3 totals 13 residues. Per germline, CDR1 MDHEN and CDR2 SYDVKM. In DNA form, the CDR3 reads TGTGCCAGCACCTTCGCGAACACCGGGGAGCTGTTTTTT. Residues: CASTFANTGELFF.

The rearrangement links TRBV3-1 to TRBJ2-2; perhaps TRBD2 as D (6 bases). Germline CDR1 reads LGHDT; CDR2 reads YNNKEL (reference sequence). The CDR3 contains 17 residues. V dropped 2 bases and J dropped 2 bases, with 15 bases sitting between them. DNA of the CDR3: TGTGCCAGCAGCCAATCCCCGCTAGCGAAAAACACCGGGGAGCTGTTTTTT. Amino acid sequence: CASSQSPLAKNTGELFF.

This clonotype came up a few times. This chain connects TRBV27 to TRBJ2-3, with TRBD2 matching over 11 bases. V shed 4 bases, J shed 3 bases, and the junction held 6 bases outside the gene matches. This CDR3 comprises 16 residues. CDR1 MNHEY and CDR2 SMNVEV come from the germline V gene (reference sequence). The CDR3 sequence: CASSSYIAGGTDTQYF. CDR3 bases: TGTGCCAGCAGTTCATATATAGCGGGAGGGACAGATACGCAGTATTTT.

In this sample, this clonotype turned up many times. The chain employs TRBV6-2 or TRBV6-3 and TRBJ2-3, with D unresolved. V shed 5 bases and J shed 12 bases, with 15 bases lying between them. CDR1 is MNHEY, CDR2 SVGEGT, per germline. There are 12 residues in the CDR3. This chain's CDR3 is CASSKTSYPQYF. The DNA for the CDR3 is TGTGCCAGCAGTAAAACGTCTTATCCCCAGTATTTT.

In this sample, this clonotype turned up many times. The chain couples TRBV5-8 to TRBJ2-3; D is unclear. V was pared by 1 base and J by 4 bases, with 7 bases between. Germline V CDR1 and CDR2: SGHTS, YDEGEE. CDR3 length equals 13 residues. For the CDR3, the DNA is TGTGCCAGCAGCTTGAGGACCGCAGATACGCAGTATTTT. Residues: CASSLRTADTQYF. Based on the CDR3 plus reference TRBV5-8 and TRBJ2-3, the full variable domain is EAGVTQSPTHLIKTRGQQATLRCSPISGHTSVYWYQQALGLGLQFLLWYDEGEERNRGNFPPRFSGRQFPNYSSELNVNALELEDSALYLCASSLRTADTQYFGPGTRLTVL.

A few counts support this clonotype. This chain connects TRBV6-5 to TRBJ1-1; 8 nucleotides line up with TRBD1. CDR3 length: 19 residues. With 0 bases clipped from V and 5 bases from J, the junction kept 17 bases outside the gene matches. Germline CDR1 and CDR2: MNHEY and SVGAGI. The CDR3 DNA reads as TGTGCCAGCAGTTACTCGAGGGTTCAAACGGACAGGGCCAGAACTGAAGCTTTCTTT. This codes for CASSYSRVQTDRARTEAFF.

This rearrangement joins TRBV28 to TRBJ1-1; 7 nucleotides line up with TRBD1. Germline-derived CDR1 and CDR2 are MDHEN and SYDVKM. CDR3 length equals 14 residues. With V trimmed by 7 bases and J by 3 bases, 8 bases remained unmatched. DNA for the CDR3: TGTGCCAGCACCTCGGGACAGTCGGACACTGAAGCTTTCTTT. Translating gives CASTSGQSDTEAFF.

This clonotype was seen only a few times. The chain uses TRBV5-1 and TRBJ2-7; weak D call: TRBD1 (6 bases). Trimming took 4 bases from V and 2 from J, leaving 16 bases between them. This CDR3 comprises 15 residues. The V gene's germline CDR1 is SGHRS and CDR2 YFSETQ. The CDR3, as DNA: TGCGCCAGCAGCCCGGACAGTTCTCCCCCCTACGAGCAGTACTTC. This sequence encodes CASSPDSSPPYEQYF.

This clonotype showed up just a few times. V gene TRBV15 combines with J gene TRBJ1-4; maybe TRBD1 (5 bases). CDR1 is LNHNV and CDR2 is YYDKDF in the germline V gene (reference sequence). V lost 2 bases to trimming and J lost 8 bases, with 15 bases between them. The CDR3 length is 15 residues. CDR3 coding DNA: TGTGCCACCAGCAGATTGGTGGGGGTGGAAGAAAAACTGTTTTTT. Protein product: CATSRLVGVEEKLFF.